These 27 T cell receptor beta chains were sequenced from one sample in a study of T cell repertoires in cytomegalovirus infection. A single record per CDR3 protein comes from TCRdb applying MiXCR to the reads. The data show approximately 700,000 distinct CDR3 sequences, 35% to 45% seen once. Sequencing used PBMCs. The receptors were gathered from a human donor in good health (CMV status not recorded). Some clones in this sample may be carry-over from other donors' samples.

The V and J genes are TRBV24-1 and TRBJ2-3; the D is unclear. The CDR3 length is 13 residues. Germline-derived CDR1 and CDR2 are KGHDR and SFDVKD. The V gene lost 9 bases and the J gene lost 7 bases, with 16 bases spanning the gap. The CDR3: CATQDSTPYTQYF. DNA of the CDR3: TGTGCCACCCAAGACTCGACCCCTTATACGCAGTATTTT.

The chain joins TRBV6-2 or TRBV6-3 to TRBJ2-1, with 8 bases fitting TRBD1. The CDR3 contains 16 residues. Trimming removed 0 bases from V and 3 bases from J; junction bases left unmatched: 4. Germline CDR1 MNHEY, CDR2 SVGEGT. The CDR3 DNA reads TGTGCCAGCAGTTACTCAGGACAGGGACACTACAATGAGCAGTTCTTC. It is translated as CASSYSGQGHYNEQFF.

To note about this clonotype: A much larger clone lies a single base off, so this may be a read error. The chain joins TRBV7-8 to TRBJ2-1, with D unresolved. Deletions cut 7 bases from V and 5 bases from J, with 12 bases between. CDR3 size: 13 residues. Per germline, CDR1 SGHVS and CDR2 FQNEAQ. The CDR3 DNA reads TGTGCCAGCAAACCAGAGTTTGACAATGAGCAGTTCTTC. Protein: CASKPEFDNEQFF.

This clonotype was counted between two and nine times. The chain has TRBV10-3 and TRBJ2-1, with a tentative D call TRBD2 (6 bases). Germline V CDR1 and CDR2: ENHRY, SYGVKD. V shed 4 bases and J shed 3 bases, with 16 bases lying between them. The CDR3 spans 16 residues. CDR3 DNA: TGTGCCATCAGTGGAAATCGGGAGAGGTTCTACAATGAGCAGTTCTTC. Translating it yields CAISGNRERFYNEQFF.

Note on this clonotype: The CDR3 ends on some other residue instead of the conserved phenylalanine or tryptophan, so this is likely a read error. No DNA is shown, since the ends of the CDR3 on it are uncertain; the CDR3 is the one TCRdb lists. This sequence joins TRBV28 and TRBJ2-1; TRBD2 reflects the table's D call only, with no check against the DNA. Germline CDR1 reads MDHEN; CDR2 reads SYDVKM. The CDR3 has 12 amino acids, counting both end residues. CDR3 sequence: CASSRGPAGGFL.

The chain is built from TRBV4-1 and TRBJ2-5; 9 bases agree with TRBD2. The V gene's germline CDR1 is MGHRA and CDR2 YSYEKL. The CDR3 length is 18 residues. V dropped 1 base and J dropped 5; count of bases not matched to a gene: 14. CDR3: CASSQVGRGSGSRETQYF. For the CDR3, the DNA is TGCGCCAGCAGCCAAGTTGGTCGAGGTAGCGGGAGCAGGGAGACCCAGTACTTC.

This chain joins TRBV7-2 and TRBJ2-1; 12 bases are a match to TRBD1. Germline V gene data show CDR1 as SGHTA and CDR2 as FQGNSA. Trimming removed 4 bases from V and 12 bases from J; junction bases left unmatched: 7. CDR3 length: 14 amino acids. CDR3 region: CASSSGQGAAAQFF. For the CDR3, the DNA is TGTGCCAGCAGCTCGGGACAGGGGGCAGCTGCGCAGTTCTTC.

This clonotype has a count of ten or more. The V and J genes are TRBV7-2 and TRBJ1-6; D is unclear. Deletions cut 5 bases from V and 9 bases from J, with 14 bases between. The CDR3 extends over 14 amino acids. CDR1 and CDR2 from the germline V gene are SGHTA and FQGNSA. DNA for the CDR3: TGTGCCAGCAGCCCCCCTCGCCTGGGTTCACCCCTCCACTTT. This encodes CASSPPRLGSPLHF.

This sequence joins TRBV4-1 and TRBJ1-1; D not certain. The CDR3 is made up of 15 amino acids. From germline, CDR1 is MGHRA and CDR2 YSYEKL. Trimming left V 0 bases short and J 5 bases short, with 13 bases between. The CDR3 reads CASSQDWGGGTEAFF. As DNA, the CDR3 is TGCGCCAGCAGCCAAGATTGGGGAGGAGGAACTGAAGCTTTCTTT.

V is TRBV6-5 and J is TRBJ2-3; no clear D gene. Per the germline V gene, CDR1 is MNHEY and CDR2 is SVGAGI. The V end was cut by 4 bases, the J end by 4 bases, with 12 bases between. The CDR3 contains 14 residues. The CDR3 DNA follows: TGTGCCAGCAGTTCCGGGTGGGTTTCAGATACGCAGTATTTT. This gives the protein CASSSGWVSDTQYF.

As to this clonotype: Likely a read error: the CDR3 ends without its conserved phenylalanine or tryptophan. This chain connects TRBV12-3 or TRBV12-4 to TRBJ2-7; 7 nucleotides match TRBD1. Unmatched junction bases numbered 24, after V lost 1 base and J lost 0 bases. This CDR3 region has 22 residues. The CDR3 DNA reads as TGTGCCAGCAGTTTAGGAAGAGCTCACGACGGGGAGACAGGGCTCAGCTCCTACGAGCAGTACTAC. Encoded protein: CASSLGRAHDGETGLSSYEQYY.

The chain employs TRBV2 and TRBJ2-5; 7 positions match TRBD1. From germline, CDR1 is SNHLY and CDR2 FYNNEI. The CDR3 sequence is 16 residues long. J gave up 4 bases and V 2 bases, and 10 bases lay outside the gene matches. In nucleotides, the CDR3 is TGTGCCAGCAGTGAACCCCAGGGCAGGGGGTCAGAGACCCAGTACTTC. This codes for CASSEPQGRGSETQYF. The full variable domain, completed using reference TRBV2 and TRBJ2-5, is EPEVTQTPSHQVTQMGQEVILRCVPISNHLYFYWYRQILGQKVEFLVSFYNNEISEKSEIFDDQFSVERPDGSNFTLKIRSTKLEDSAMYFCASSEPQGRGSETQYFGPGTRLLVL.

A few counts support this clonotype. V is TRBV28 and J is TRBJ2-1; 13 bases match TRBD2. Trimming removed 3 bases from V and 3 bases from J; junction bases left unmatched: 17. Germline CDR1 and CDR2: MDHEN and SYDVKM. This CDR3 is 21 amino acids long. The CDR3 nucleotides read TGTGCCAGCAGTTTTTCCGTAGGAAGTTGGACTAGCGGGAGTTACTACAATGAGCAGTTCTTC. It is translated as CASSFSVGSWTSGSYYNEQFF.

This clonotype was seen only a few times. This chain joins TRBV5-5 and TRBJ2-7, with 11 bases lining up with TRBD2. This CDR3 spans 16 amino acids. The J segment lost 0 bases and the V segment lost 1 base, leaving 3 bases of the junction unmatched. The V gene's germline CDR1 is SGHKS and CDR2 YYEKEE (reference sequence). In DNA, the CDR3 is TGTGCCAGCAGCTTGTGGGGGACTAGCGGCTCCTACGAGCAGTACTTC. Translated, it gives CASSLWGTSGSYEQYF.

This chain connects TRBV5-4 to TRBJ2-3; 10 bases align to TRBD2. The CDR3 is 16 amino acids. V was pared by 1 base and J by 1 base, with 3 bases of the junction left unmatched. CDR1 is SGHNT and CDR2 is YYREEE in the germline V gene (reference sequence). The CDR3 loop reads CASSLSGRAGTDTQYF. The CDR3 nucleotides read TGTGCCAGCAGCTTGAGCGGGAGGGCTGGCACAGATACGCAGTATTTT. The variable domain in full, with the rest retrieved from reference TRBV5-4 and TRBJ2-3, is ETGVTQSPTHLIKTRGQQVTLRCSSQSGHNTVSWYQQALGQGPQFIFQYYREEENGRGNFPPRFSGLQFPNYSSELNVNALELDDSALYLCASSLSGRAGTDTQYFGPGTRLTVL.

This chain joins TRBV19 and TRBJ2-2, with TRBD1 as a possible D gene (6 bases). V lost 6 bases, J lost 2 bases, and 10 bases lay in between. The CDR3 totals 14 residues. Germline loops: CDR1 LNHDA, CDR2 SQIVND (reference sequence). CDR3 bases: TGTGCCAGTAGCGTACAGGGTAACACCGGGGAGCTGTTTTTT. Amino acids: CASSVQGNTGELFF.

About this clonotype itself: A read error is likely, as this CDR3 ends without the conserved phenylalanine or tryptophan. This chain connects TRBV10-1 to TRBJ2-7; D possibly corresponds to TRBD1 (5 bases). This CDR3 contains 11 residues. V shed 8 bases and J shed 5 bases, with 10 bases lying between them. In germline, CDR1 is WNHNN, CDR2 SYGVQD (reference sequence). The CDR3 nucleotides read TGCGCCAGCGGGGAAGGGGACGAGCAGTACTTA. Encoded protein: CASGEGDEQYL.

V and J are TRBV20-1 and TRBJ2-6; D is unresolved. The CDR3 contains 14 residues. V was pared by 4 bases and J by 2 bases, with 9 bases between. CDR1 DFQATT and CDR2 SNEGSKA come from the germline V gene (reference sequence). The CDR3: CSAKDIPGANVLTF. The CDR3 region has the DNA TGCAGTGCTAAAGACATACCTGGGGCCAACGTCCTGACTTTC.

This clonotype was observed a few times. This chain uses TRBV24-1 with TRBJ2-3; D uncertain. Trimming took off 6 bases at V and 0 bases at J, with 9 bases between the two ends. Per the germline V gene, CDR1 is KGHDR and CDR2 is SFDVKD. The CDR3 has 14 amino acids. The CDR3, as DNA: TGTGCCACCAGTTCTGTACATAGCACAGATACGCAGTATTTT. Translating it yields CATSSVHSTDTQYF.

This chain uses TRBV7-6 with TRBJ2-5; D gene unclear. CDR1 and CDR2 from the germline V gene are SGHVS and FNYEAQ. The CDR3 is made up of 11 amino acids. Trimming cost V 8 bases and J 3 bases, with 7 bases left between them. In DNA, the CDR3 is TGTGCCAGCCAACCGGAAGAGACCCAGTACTTC. Its translation: CASQPEETQYF.

This clonotype was observed many times. This chain uses TRBV6-1 with TRBJ1-2; 11 nucleotides align to TRBD1. Germline V gene data show CDR1 as MNHNS and CDR2 as SASEGT. The CDR3 loop spans 15 amino acids. With 2 bases clipped from V and 5 bases from J, the junction kept 4 bases outside the gene matches. In nucleotides, the CDR3 is TGTGCCAGCAGTGAACCCGGGACAGGGGGGTATGGCTACACCTTC. Protein: CASSEPGTGGYGYTF.

CDR3 sequence (DNA): TGCAGTGCGCCCACTCCGGGACTTCCCCACCAGAACACTGAAGCTTTCTTT. This codes for CSAPTPGLPHQNTEAFF. The chain combines TRBV20-1 with TRBJ1-1, with D maybe TRBD1 (5 bases). The germline V gene has CDR1 DFQATT and CDR2 SNEGSKA (reference sequence). The CDR3 has 17 residues. Between the trimmed V and J ends, which lost 6 bases and 1 base, there was a span of 24 bases.

This clonotype appeared a few times. Here the CDR3 DNA reads TGTGCCAGCAGTTTAGGGATAGGACAGGGTAGCTATGGCTACACCTTC. This sequence encodes CASSLGIGQGSYGYTF. This chain joins TRBV28 and TRBJ1-2, with TRBD1 identical over 8 bases. The trim removed 2 bases at V and 4 bases at J, leaving 9 bases unmatched. Per the germline V gene, CDR1 is MDHEN and CDR2 is SYDVKM. The CDR3 contains 16 residues.

Turning to this clonotype: This may stem from a read error, because a much larger clone lies one nucleotide away. The CDR3 loop is CASSLEAGVVLISEPFF. CDR3 DNA: TGTGCCAGCAGCTTAGAGGCCGGAGTGGTCTTGATATCTGAGCCGTTCTTC. This chain links TRBV7-2 with TRBJ2-1; no reliable D call. The CDR3 covers 17 residues. CDR1 SGHTA and CDR2 FQGNSA come from the germline V gene.

The V gene is TRBV19, the J gene TRBJ2-1; either TRBD1 or TRBD2 may supply D (5 bases each). Trimming cost V 5 bases and J 4 bases, with 15 bases left between them. This CDR3 contains 15 residues. Germline V gives CDR1 LNHDA, CDR2 SQIVND (reference sequence). The CDR3: CASSVTGTSYNEQFF. The CDR3 bases are TGTGCCAGTAGTGTCACCGGGACGTCATACAATGAGCAGTTCTTC.

This chain links TRBV19 with TRBJ1-1; D ambiguous. The CDR3 has 14 amino acids. The germline V and J ends were trimmed by 5 bases and 4 bases, with 14 bases remaining between them. Germline CDR1 is LNHDA and CDR2 is SQIVND (reference sequence). DNA of the CDR3: TGTGCCAGTAGTCCTTCCTCCCGATCCACTGAAGCTTTCTTT. It codes for CASSPSSRSTEAFF.

The chain links TRBV6-5 to TRBJ2-7, with TRBD2 identical over 8 bases. From germline, CDR1 is MNHEY and CDR2 SVGAGI. The J segment lost 4 bases and the V segment lost 6 bases, leaving 26 bases of the junction unmatched. The CDR3 covers 20 residues. CDR3 sequence: CASSFTIQGSSSGRGYEQYF. The CDR3 region has the DNA TGTGCCAGCAGCTTCACAATACAGGGATCCTCCAGCGGGAGAGGGTACGAGCAGTACTTC.